Below, 22 T cell receptor beta chains from the same sample are listed, as sequenced in a study of blood T cell repertoires in COVID-19. Assay used: immunoSEQ multiplex PCR; TCRdb lists only in-frame clones, some missing. The data show around 98,000 clones, 70% to 90% seen once. Input material: peripheral blood. Every receptor here comes from a man in his sixties or seventies with acute or convalescent COVID-19.

The gene calls are TRBV6-5 and TRBJ1-4; TRBD1 is a possible D gene (6 bases). CDR1 MNHEY and CDR2 SVGAGI come from the germline V gene. V was pared by 9 bases and J by 2 bases, with 13 bases between. The CDR3 sequence is 14 residues long. This chain's CDR3 is CASKLDRTNEKLFF. The CDR3 DNA follows: TGTGCCAGTAAACTAGACAGGACTAATGAAAAACTGTTTTTT.

The CDR3 loop is CASSEGRGGNQPQHF. The CDR3 nucleotides are TGTGCCAGCAGTGAAGGGAGGGGTGGCAATCAGCCCCAGCATTTT. The rearrangement uses TRBV6-1 and TRBJ1-5; tentative D call: TRBD1 (5 bases). The CDR3 contains 15 residues. The ends were cut back, 1 base at V and 2 bases at J, with 9 bases in the middle. The germline CDR1 and CDR2 sequences are MNHNS and SASEGT.

This clone has a handful of counts. The chain couples TRBV6-5 to TRBJ2-5; no firm D call. V lost 4 bases to trimming and J lost 7 bases, with 19 bases between them. This CDR3 is 15 amino acids long. Germline V gene sequence: CDR1 MNHEY, CDR2 SVGAGI. The CDR3 nucleotides are TGTGCCAGCAGTTCCGATCCCACCTATAGAGGGACCCAGTACTTC. It specifies CASSSDPTYRGTQYF.

The gene calls are TRBV28 and TRBJ2-7; no definite D call. CDR1 is MDHEN and CDR2 is SYDVKM in the germline V gene. Between the trimmed V and J ends, which lost 1 base and 4 bases, there was a span of 8 bases. The CDR3 has 13 residues. DNA of the CDR3: TGTGCCAGCAGTTTATCGCACAGTTACGAGCAGTACTTC. It is translated as CASSLSHSYEQYF.

In its sample, this clone was seen once. The rearrangement joins TRBV19 to TRBJ2-5; TRBD1 matches at 7 bases. Germline assignment: CDR1 LNHDA and CDR2 SQIVND (reference sequence). The trim removed 8 bases at V and 2 bases at J, leaving 2 bases unmatched. The CDR3 sequence is 12 residues long. The CDR3 region is CASGRGQETQYF. The CDR3 DNA reads as TGTGCCAGTGGCAGGGGGCAAGAGACCCAGTACTTC.

This clone was seen a single time. The rearrangement uses TRBV28 and TRBJ1-4; TRBD1 agrees at 9 bases. V was clipped by 5 bases and J by 7 bases; unmatched bases: 14. The CDR3 has 17 residues. Germline assignment: CDR1 MDHEN and CDR2 SYDVKM. In DNA, the CDR3 is TGTGCCAGCAGTACACCCCGGAAACAGGGGGCGGGTGAAAAACTGTTTTTT. Residues: CASSTPRKQGAGEKLFF.

V usage is TRBV2 and J usage is TRBJ2-1; 10 bases map to TRBD2. V was clipped by 3 bases and J by 9 bases; unmatched bases: 2. There are 13 residues in the CDR3. The V gene's germline CDR1 is SNHLY and CDR2 FYNNEI. CDR3 in DNA: TGTGCCAGCAGTGAGGGACTAGCGTCTGAGCAGTTCTTC. Its translation: CASSEGLASEQFF.

The chain joins TRBV7-9 to TRBJ2-2; no clear D gene. The CDR3 runs 12 residues. The V end was cut by 3 bases, the J end by 6 bases, with 5 bases between. Germline CDR1 and CDR2: SEHNR and FQNEAQ (reference sequence). The CDR3 DNA is TGTGCCAGCAGCTTTAATCCCGGGGAGCTGTTTTTT. Encoded protein: CASSFNPGELFF.

The chain links TRBV2 to TRBJ1-5; a possible D gene is TRBD1 (6 bases). CDR3 size: 16 residues. With 4 bases removed from V and 1 base from J, the gap between germline ends came to 14 bases. CDR1 is SNHLY and CDR2 is FYNNEI in the germline V gene. This CDR3 reads CASSAGTTPSNQPQHF. The CDR3 region has the DNA TGTGCCAGCAGTGCCGGGACAACTCCGAGCAATCAGCCCCAGCATTTT. Full variable domain (missing parts from reference TRBV2 and TRBJ1-5): EPEVTQTPSHQVTQMGQEVILRCVPISNHLYFYWYRQILGQKVEFLVSFYNNEISEKSEIFDDQFSVERPDGSNFTLKIRSTKLEDSAMYFCASSAGTTPSNQPQHFGDGTRLSIL.

This clone was picked up one time. The chain recombines TRBV5-8 with TRBJ2-7, with D possibly TRBD2 on 7 matching bases. V dropped 5 bases and J dropped 6 bases, with 21 bases sitting between them. From germline, CDR1 is SGHTS and CDR2 YDEGEE. This CDR3 spans 15 amino acids. CDR3: CASSKQSGGFSEQYF. CDR3 coding DNA: TGTGCCAGCAGTAAGCAATCGGGGGGCTTCTCCGAGCAGTACTTC.

The CDR3 nucleotides read TGTGCCAGCAGCTTAGCCAGCACTGAAGCTTTCTTT. Translating gives CASSLASTEAFF. The V call is TRBV11-2, the J call TRBJ1-1; D is undetermined. The length of the CDR3 is 12 residues. CDR1 is SGHAT and CDR2 is FQNNGV in the germline V gene. The V and J ends lost 1 base and 4 bases respectively, with 4 bases between them.

The chain joins TRBV29-1 to TRBJ2-5; D might be TRBD2 (5 bases). Trimming shortened V by 4 bases and J by 5 bases, and 17 bases separated the two germline ends. Germline loops: CDR1 SQVTM, CDR2 ANQGSEA. There are 14 residues in the CDR3. The CDR3 DNA follows: TGCAGCGTTGCCCCCAGAGGGCAGGTGGAGACCCAGTACTTC. Residues: CSVAPRGQVETQYF.

In nucleotides, the CDR3 is TGTGCCAGCAGTCGGAACAGTGGGAACATTCAGTACTTC. Protein: CASSRNSGNIQYF. The chain carries TRBV12-3 or TRBV12-4 and TRBJ2-4, with D uncertain. This CDR3 has 13 amino acids. The V end was cut by 5 bases, the J end by 7 bases, with 12 bases between.

This chain joins TRBV18 and TRBJ1-1; weak D call: TRBD1 (5 bases). This CDR3 region has 13 residues. Germline V gene data show CDR1 as KGHSH and CDR2 as LQKENI. Deletions cut 6 bases from V and 2 bases from J, with 10 bases between. CDR3 in DNA: TGTGCCAGCTCCGAGACAGCTAACACTGAAGCTTTCTTT. It specifies CASSETANTEAFF.

The genes are TRBV7-6 and TRBJ1-1; 9 nucleotides align to TRBD1. The V gene end was trimmed by 4 bases and the J gene end by 0 bases; junction bases not matched to a gene: 6. The V gene's germline CDR1 is SGHVS and CDR2 FNYEAQ. This CDR3 spans 16 amino acids. CDR3 coding DNA: TGTGCCAGCAGCTCTACCGGACAGGGGATGAACACTGAAGCTTTCTTT. Its translation is CASSSTGQGMNTEAFF.

The V call is TRBV19, the J call TRBJ1-2, with D perhaps TRBD1 (6 bases). Trimming left V 6 bases short and J 2 bases short, with 16 bases between. The germline gives CDR1 LNHDA, CDR2 SQIVND (reference sequence). The CDR3 sequence is 15 residues long. CDR3 region: CASRKKQGTNYGYTF. CDR3 sequence (DNA): TGTGCCAGTAGGAAAAAACAGGGTACGAACTATGGCTACACCTTC.

CDR3 amino acids: CASSPGGPLYEQYF. DNA of the CDR3: TGTGCCAGCAGTCCGGGGGGGCCGCTCTACGAGCAGTACTTC. The chain combines TRBV6-5 with TRBJ2-7; 8 bases agree with TRBD2. The CDR3 length is 14 residues. The junction had 6 bases not matched to a gene; V was cut back by 5 bases and J by 3 bases. The germline CDR1 and CDR2 sequences are MNHEY and SVGAGI.

V is TRBV6-5 and J is TRBJ2-1; TRBD2 aligns across 10 bases. The CDR3 sequence is 16 residues long. Germline V gives CDR1 MNHEY, CDR2 SVGAGI. V gave up 0 bases and J gave up 10 bases; unmatched junction bases: 9. The chain's CDR3 is CASSYSQASGGLEQFF. The CDR3 DNA is TGTGCCAGCAGTTACTCCCAGGCTAGCGGGGGCCTCGAGCAGTTCTTC.

The chain is built from TRBV5-1 and TRBJ1-2; 7 nucleotides match TRBD1. This CDR3 is 17 amino acids long. Trimming removed 3 bases from V and 5 bases from J; junction bases left unmatched: 16. The germline V gene encodes CDR1 SGHRS and CDR2 YFSETQ. For the CDR3, the DNA is TGCGCCAGCAGCTCCTTGGGACAGCTGGATAATGATTATGGCTACACCTTC. Encoded protein: CASSSLGQLDNDYGYTF. The complete variable domain, with remaining parts taken from reference TRBV5-1 and TRBJ1-2, reads KAGVTQTPRYLIKTRGQQVTLSCSPISGHRSVSWYQQTPGQGLQFLFEYFSETQRNKGNFPGRFSGRQFSNSRSEMNVSTLELGDSALYLCASSSLGQLDNDYGYTFGSGTRLTVV.

This clone was found a few times. DNA of the CDR3: TGCGCCAGCAGCTTGAGCACAGGGTTCACTGGAAACACCATATATTTT. This gives the protein CASSLSTGFTGNTIYF. The chain carries TRBV5-1 and TRBJ1-3; tentatively, D is TRBD1 (6 bases). Germline loops: CDR1 SGHRS, CDR2 YFSETQ. V was clipped by 1 base and J by 2 bases, with 13 bases between them. This CDR3 is built from 16 residues.

The chain links TRBV19 to TRBJ1-6; D uncertain. Trimming took off 1 base at V and 7 bases at J, with 5 bases between the two ends. The CDR3 spans 13 residues. Germline CDR1 is LNHDA and CDR2 is SQIVND (reference sequence). CDR3 region: CASSIAVNSPLHF. CDR3 DNA sequence: TGTGCCAGTAGTATAGCTGTAAATTCACCCCTCCACTTT.

Only one count was recorded for this clone. This chain joins TRBV19 and TRBJ1-5; D remains ambiguous. The CDR3 loop spans 13 amino acids. V lost 7 bases and J lost 5, with 12 bases in between. Germline V gene data show CDR1 as LNHDA and CDR2 as SQIVND (reference sequence). DNA for the CDR3: TGTGCCAGTACACGTGAGCTCGATCAGCCCCAGCATTTT. Protein: CASTRELDQPQHF.